This T cell receptor (beta chain) was sequenced in a study of PD-1 blockade in classical Hodgkin lymphoma. Repertoires were generated with immunoSEQ multiplex PCR, while TCRdb's copy carries only in-frame clones and drops some. The profile covers 25,000 to 35,000 clones, with roughly 87% appearing a single time and less than 20% taken by the ten largest. In germline, CDR1 is SGHVS, CDR2 FQNEAQ. The CDR3 totals 15 residues. Trimming shortened V by 0 bases and J by 1 base, and 10 bases separated the two germline ends. Noted time point: cycle 4 day 1 (C4D1), after less than 7 weeks of nivolumab. Relapse after autologous stem cell transplantation occurred in every patient, and brentuximab vedotin exposure varied. Classification of best responses gave complete response, partial response or progressive disease.

The sequence derives from a human donor with classical Hodgkin lymphoma. The chain has TRBV7-8 and TRBJ2-7, with D maybe TRBD1 (6 bases). The sample here was peripheral blood mononuclear cells (PBMCs), taken before the fourth cycle of nivolumab. The CDR3 DNA is TGTGCCAGCAGCTTAGCGGAACAGGGATCCTACGAGCAGTACTTC. Amino acid sequence: CASSLAEQGSYEQYF.